The next 8 T cell receptor beta chains were all read from a single sample in a study of early T cells in non-severe SARS-CoV-2 infection. TCRdb reprocessed the 5' RACE reads via MiXCR and lists one record per CDR3 protein. This table holds 55,000 to 75,000 distinct CDR3 sequences, approximately 12% found once. The sample taken for sequencing was whole blood. The receptors shown here come from an adult who was a healthcare worker with PCR-confirmed SARS-CoV-2 infection or an uninfected control (not recorded which).

In its sample, this clonotype was seen a few times. The chain joins TRBV20-1 to TRBJ1-2; 9 bases are shared with TRBD1. Germline lookup yields CDR1 DFQATT and CDR2 SNEGSKA (reference sequence). Trimming took 6 bases from V and 3 from J; bases not matched to a gene: 8. The CDR3 length is 14 residues. The CDR3 sequence: CSATQDRGDYGYTF. In DNA form, the CDR3 reads TGCAGTGCCACTCAGGACAGGGGAGACTATGGCTACACCTTC.

This clonotype showed up many times. V gene TRBV29-1 combines with J gene TRBJ2-7; possibly TRBD1 for D (6 bases). This CDR3 has 16 residues. Germline values: CDR1 SQVTM, CDR2 ANQGSEA. The V end was cut by 7 bases, the J end by 4 bases, with 26 bases between. The CDR3 loop is CSADLPIRQGLYEQYF. The CDR3 DNA reads as TGCAGCGCCGACCTCCCCATTCGGCAGGGGTTATACGAGCAGTACTTC.

DNA for the CDR3: TGTGCCAGCAGCTTAGGTACAGGGGCAAGCACAGATACGCAGTATTTT. It translates to CASSLGTGASTDTQYF. The chain couples TRBV11-2 to TRBJ2-3, with TRBD1 matching 7 bases. The CDR3 is 16 residues long. Germline V gene lookup returns CDR1 SGHAT and CDR2 FQNNGV. Trimming removed 1 base from V and 0 bases from J; junction bases left unmatched: 4.

As to this clonotype: Being one base from a much bigger clone, this may be a read error. This chain uses TRBV12-3 or TRBV12-4 with TRBJ2-5, with TRBD2 matching over 7 bases. The V segment lost 5 bases and the J segment 12 bases; nucleotides outside the gene matches: 6. This CDR3 contains 11 residues. The CDR3 is CASSRRDYKYF. The CDR3 nucleotides read TGTGCCAGCAGTCGACGGGACTATAAGTACTTC.

This clonotype was detected many times. This chain links TRBV29-1 with TRBJ2-1; TRBD2 is a possible D gene (7 bases). This CDR3 region has 13 residues. With 2 bases removed from V and 10 bases from J, the gap between germline ends came to 15 bases. Germline V gene data show CDR1 as SQVTM and CDR2 as ANQGSEA. The CDR3 region is CSVEKGGTGEQFF. DNA of the CDR3: TGCAGCGTTGAAAAGGGGGGGACCGGAGAGCAGTTCTTC.

There are many counts of this clonotype. The chain has TRBV5-1 and TRBJ2-3; TRBD2 is a possible D gene (6 bases). Germline V gives CDR1 SGHRS, CDR2 YFSETQ. V lost 7 bases, J lost 4 bases, and 19 bases lay in between. The CDR3 runs 15 residues. DNA for the CDR3: TGCGCCAGCCAACTAGCCCAACCGTCCGCAGATACGCAGTATTTT. It codes for CASQLAQPSADTQYF.

This clonotype was seen a handful of times. V gene TRBV7-9 combines with J gene TRBJ2-3; no firm D call. CDR3 size: 15 residues. V dropped 4 bases and J dropped 2 bases, with 13 bases sitting between them. Germline V gene data show CDR1 as SEHNR and CDR2 as FQNEAQ (reference sequence). This CDR3 is CASSSGRTDTDTQYF. The CDR3 nucleotides read TGTGCCAGCAGCTCGGGCCGAACAGACACAGATACGCAGTATTTT.

This chain joins TRBV7-2 and TRBJ2-1; unclear D gene. Trimming removed 5 bases at V and 6 bases at J, with 5 bases between. The germline V gene encodes CDR1 SGHTA and CDR2 FQGNSA. This CDR3 region has 11 residues. DNA for the CDR3: TGTGCCAGCAGCCCCCGCAATGAGCAGTTCTTC. It encodes CASSPRNEQFF.